A single sample gave rise to the 11 T cell receptor beta chains below, sequenced in a study of CD4 T cells in relation to SARS-CoV-2 and coronaviruses. TCRdb's table, derived via immunoSEQ multiplex PCR, lists solely in-frame clones and lacks some. Altogether about 30,000 clones are present, about three quarters being singletons, with the ten largest covering approximately 14%. No antigen is known for these receptors. Unexposed donor CD4+ T cells date from about 2011-2018, before the COVID-19 pandemic. After nine to ten days of culture, CD4+ T cells were isolated. The sample was CD4+ T cells from PBMCs, cultured in vitro. Every receptor here comes from a human donor in good health.

The chain recombines TRBV23-1 with TRBJ1-2, with D perhaps matching TRBD1 (5 bases). TRBV23-1 is an ORF for which the function is uncertain. The CDR3 contains 15 residues. Deletions cut 0 bases from V and 6 bases from J, with 14 bases between. The CDR3 coding sequence is TGCGCCAGCAGTCAATCGCCCGGGGGATGGCATGGCTACACCTTC. Its protein product is CASSQSPGGWHGYTF.

This chain connects TRBV4-3 to TRBJ1-2; a weak D match, TRBD1 (6 bases). The CDR3 sequence is 15 residues long. Trimming took 0 bases from V and 8 from J, leaving 16 bases between them. CDR1 is LGHNA and CDR2 is YSLEER in the germline V gene. The CDR3 here is CASSQDQRAGEGYTF. CDR3 nucleotide sequence: TGCGCCAGCAGCCAAGATCAGAGGGCAGGGGAGGGCTACACCTTC.

This chain uses TRBV9 with TRBJ2-3; D gene ambiguous. The V end was cut by 2 bases, the J end by 1 base, with 17 bases between. The CDR3 loop spans 17 amino acids. From germline, CDR1 is SGDLS and CDR2 YYNGEE. This chain's CDR3 is CASSVSRPVTGTDTQYF. DNA of the CDR3: TGTGCCAGCAGCGTCTCCCGCCCAGTCACTGGCACAGATACGCAGTATTTT. The entire variable domain, with the rest obtained from reference TRBV9 and TRBJ2-3, is as follows: DSGVTQTPKHLITATGQRVTLRCSPRSGDLSVYWYQQSLDQGLQFLIQYYNGEERAKGNILERFSAQQFPDLHSELNLSSLELGDSALYFCASSVSRPVTGTDTQYFGPGTRLTVL.

A word on this clone: Just one base apart from a much larger clone, this may be a read error. The V call is TRBV7-8, the J call TRBJ2-7; 8 bases align to TRBD1. This CDR3 region has 15 residues. V dropped 1 base and J dropped 0; count of bases not matched to a gene: 2. Germline CDR1 SGHVS, CDR2 FQNEAQ. CDR3: CASSLGTGSSYEQYF. CDR3 in DNA: TGTGCCAGCAGCTTAGGGACAGGGAGCTCCTACGAGCAGTACTTC.

This chain connects TRBV6-5 to TRBJ1-5; possibly TRBD1 for D (6 bases). Trimming left V 0 bases short and J 4 bases short, with 10 bases between. Germline V gene lookup returns CDR1 MNHEY and CDR2 SVGAGI. This CDR3 region has 15 residues. Here the CDR3 DNA reads TGTGCCAGCAGTTACTCGAATCAGGGGAATCAGCCCCAGCATTTT. This sequence encodes CASSYSNQGNQPQHF.

This clone appeared a single time. The rearrangement uses TRBV11-2 and TRBJ2-3; TRBD1 matches at 7 bases. Losses at the gene ends were 5 bases for V and 8 bases for J; bases not matched to a gene: 10. The CDR3 covers 14 residues. Germline CDR1 SGHAT, CDR2 FQNNGV. In DNA form, the CDR3 reads TGTGCCAGCAGCCCGTCAGGGGGTATCGGTACGCAGTATTTT. This translates into CASSPSGGIGTQYF.

V and J are TRBV3-1 (or the pseudogene TRBV3-2) and TRBJ2-5, with a possible D match to TRBD2 (7 bases). The V end lost 4 bases, the J end lost 5 bases, and 26 bases lay between the germline ends. The CDR3 totals 18 residues. Germline CDR1 and CDR2: LGHDT and YNNKEL (reference sequence). This chain's CDR3 is CASSPEWGGPRSEETQYF. CDR3 DNA sequence: TGTGCCAGCAGCCCAGAATGGGGGGGCCCACGTTCGGAGGAGACCCAGTACTTC.

This chain uses TRBV7-2 with TRBJ1-4, with 9 bases lining up with TRBD1. CDR3 length equals 16 residues. Germline V CDR1 and CDR2: SGHTA, FQGNSA. V lost 5 bases, J lost 2 bases, and 6 bases stayed unmatched. The CDR3 nucleotides read TGTGCCAGCAGCCACAACAGGGGGCCGACTAATGAAAAACTGTTTTTT. Residues: CASSHNRGPTNEKLFF.

The rearrangement uses TRBV2 and TRBJ1-4, with a tentative D call TRBD1 (6 bases). Between the trimmed V and J ends, which lost 5 bases and 16 bases, there was a span of 14 bases. Germline CDR1 and CDR2: SNHLY and FYNNEI. The CDR3 runs 11 residues. CDR3 sequence: CASSLGQSKFF. The CDR3 region has the DNA TGTGCCAGCAGTCTTGGACAGAGTAAGTTTTTT. Full variable domain (outside the CDR3, taken from reference TRBV2 and TRBJ1-4): EPEVTQTPSHQVTQMGQEVILRCVPISNHLYFYWYRQILGQKVEFLVSFYNNEISEKSEIFDDQFSVERPDGSNFTLKIRSTKLEDSAMYFCASSLGQSKFFGSGTQLSVL.

The rearrangement uses TRBV7-2 and TRBJ2-7; a possible D gene is TRBD1 (5 bases). V dropped 2 bases and J dropped 6 bases, with 20 bases sitting between them. Per the germline V gene, CDR1 is SGHTA and CDR2 is FQGNSA. This CDR3 is 16 amino acids long. CDR3 in DNA: TGTGCCAGCAGCTTATCAACAGGTTCGGCTTTTGCCGAGCAGTACTTC. Translation: CASSLSTGSAFAEQYF.

On this clone: Other DNA variants within this sample encode the same CDR3. The V and J genes are TRBV5-1 and TRBJ2-5; D unresolved. V was trimmed by 0 bases and J by 5 bases, leaving 2 bases between them. Germline V lookup: CDR1 SGHRS, CDR2 YFSETQ. This CDR3 has 11 amino acids. CDR3 loop: CASSLEETQYF. The CDR3 nucleotides read TGCGCCAGCAGCTTGGAGGAGACCCAGTACTTC.